The next 21 T cell receptor beta chains were all read from a single sample in a study of shared clonotypes between healthy human individuals. The data were produced by immunoSEQ multiplex PCR, yet TCRdb's version contains in-frame clones alone and is incomplete. The table lists some 2,400,000 clones, around 95% of them singletons, with over 0.1% in the top ten. Sequenced sample: naive CD4+ T cells sorted from blood. Subset noted: CD45RA+ positively selected. Source of these receptors: a man in his late teens or twenties in good health.

This clone came up a few times. The same CDR3 is also encoded by other DNA sequences in this sample. This chain joins TRBV30 and TRBJ1-1; the match to TRBD1 covers 7 bases. The CDR3 extends over 13 amino acids. V gave up 2 bases and J gave up 5 bases; unmatched junction bases: 5. Looked up from germline, CDR1 is GTSNPN and CDR2 is SVGIG (reference sequence). In DNA form, the CDR3 reads TGTGCCTGGAGTTCAACAGGGGTGACTGAAGCTTTCTTT. Amino acid sequence: CAWSSTGVTEAFF.

In DNA, the CDR3 is TGTGCCAGTAGTATAGATCGGGGTAGTCAGTTCTTC. It specifies CASSIDRGSQFF. This chain joins TRBV19 and TRBJ2-1; D is perhaps TRBD2 (5 bases). The CDR3 spans 12 residues. Trimming took 0 bases from V and 13 from J, leaving 10 bases between them. Germline loops: CDR1 LNHDA, CDR2 SQIVND (reference sequence).

As DNA, the CDR3 is TGTGCCAGCAGCTTAGACAGGGCTAATTCACCCCTCCACTTT. Its protein is CASSLDRANSPLHF. This chain joins TRBV7-9 and TRBJ1-6, with D possibly TRBD1 on 6 matching bases. The CDR3 has 14 residues. Germline loops: CDR1 SEHNR, CDR2 FQNEAQ (reference sequence). The ends were cut back, 1 base at V and 6 bases at J, with 7 bases in the middle. The full variable domain, its missing parts supplied by reference TRBV7-9 and TRBJ1-6, is DTGVSQNPRHKITKRGQNVTFRCDPISEHNRLYWYRQTLGQGPEFLTYFQNEAQLEKSRLLSDRFSAERPKGSFSTLEIQRTEQGDSAMYLCASSLDRANSPLHFGNGTRLTVT.

Concerning this clone itself: Different DNA sequences within this sample yield the same CDR3. This chain uses TRBV5-1 with TRBJ1-1; D perhaps matches TRBD1 (5 bases). The V end lost 4 bases, the J end lost 4 bases, and 14 bases lay between the germline ends. Germline V gene data show CDR1 as SGHRS and CDR2 as YFSETQ. The CDR3 runs 14 residues. CDR3 residues: CASSLGQGFTEAFF. CDR3 DNA sequence: TGCGCCAGCAGCCTTGGGCAGGGTTTCACTGAAGCTTTCTTT.

The chain is built from TRBV10-2 and TRBJ2-7; tentatively, D is TRBD1 (5 bases). From germline, CDR1 is WSHSY and CDR2 SAAADI. V dropped 9 bases and J dropped 0 bases, with 15 bases sitting between them. The CDR3 is 14 residues long. The CDR3 bases are TGCGCCAGACTGCAGGGCAACGTCTCCTACGAGCAGTACTTC. It yields the protein CARLQGNVSYEQYF.

V usage is TRBV18 and J usage is TRBJ1-1; D unclear. This CDR3 comprises 16 residues. From germline, CDR1 is KGHSH and CDR2 LQKENI. V gave up 4 bases and J gave up 0 bases, with 15 bases separating them. CDR3 bases: TGTGCCAGCTCACTCGACCTTCGAGGACTGAACACTGAAGCTTTCTTT. Amino acid sequence: CASSLDLRGLNTEAFF. Full variable domain (missing parts from reference TRBV18 and TRBJ1-1): NAGVMQNPRHLVRRRGQEARLRCSPMKGHSHVYWYRQLPEEGLKFMVYLQKENIIDESGMPKERFSAEFPKEGPSILRIQQVVRGDSAAYFCASSLDLRGLNTEAFFGQGTRLTVV.

This chain uses TRBV5-8 with TRBJ2-5, with TRBD1 identical over 10 bases. The trim removed 4 bases at V and 2 bases at J, leaving 8 bases unmatched. This CDR3 has 16 amino acids. Per germline, CDR1 SGHTS and CDR2 YDEGEE. CDR3 sequence (DNA): TGTGCCAGCAGCCCACTGACAGGGGGCCTACAAGAGACCCAGTACTTC. Protein: CASSPLTGGLQETQYF.

This sequence joins TRBV10-3 and TRBJ2-7, with D perhaps matching TRBD2 (6 bases). The CDR3 runs to 12 residues. The germline V gene encodes CDR1 ENHRY and CDR2 SYGVKD. Trimming left V 4 bases short and J 4 bases short, with 8 bases between. CDR3 DNA: TGTGCCATCAGTGGGGGGGTATACGAGCAGTACTTC. Amino acid sequence: CAISGGVYEQYF.

In the case of this clone: Other DNA sequences from this sample encode an identical CDR3 as well. The rearrangement uses TRBV6-5 and TRBJ2-7; 9 nucleotides match TRBD2. This CDR3 is built from 14 residues. V gave up 3 bases and J gave up 4 bases; unmatched junction bases: 4. Germline assignment: CDR1 MNHEY and CDR2 SVGAGI. The CDR3 nucleotides read TGTGCCAGCAGTTATACTAGCGGGTCTTACGAGCAGTACTTC. This sequence encodes CASSYTSGSYEQYF.

The rearrangement uses TRBV5-6 and TRBJ2-7; D is possibly TRBD2 (5 bases). V gave up 6 bases and J gave up 7 bases, with 23 bases separating them. Germline V CDR1 and CDR2: SGHDT, YYEEEE. This CDR3 spans 15 amino acids. Written as DNA, the CDR3 is TGTGCCAGCACCCCCTGGGGAGTCGGAACACGGGAGCAGTACTTC. It encodes CASTPWGVGTREQYF. Combining the CDR3 with reference TRBV5-6 and TRBJ2-7 gives the whole variable domain DAGVTQSPTHLIKTRGQQVTLRCSPKSGHDTVSWYQQALGQGPQFIFQYYEEEERQRGNFPDRFSGHQFPNYSSELNVNALLLGDSALYLCASTPWGVGTREQYFGPGTRLTVT.

The chain recombines TRBV5-1 with TRBJ1-1; maybe TRBD1 (6 bases). The CDR3 has 14 amino acids. Trimming took 5 bases from V and 5 from J, leaving 16 bases between them. In germline, CDR1 is SGHRS, CDR2 YFSETQ. The CDR3 DNA follows: TGCGCCAGCAGATCCCCCAACAGGGAAACTGAAGCTTTCTTT. Amino acid sequence: CASRSPNRETEAFF. Drawing the rest from reference TRBV5-1 and TRBJ1-1, the complete variable domain is KAGVTQTPRYLIKTRGQQVTLSCSPISGHRSVSWYQQTPGQGLQFLFEYFSETQRNKGNFPGRFSGRQFSNSRSEMNVSTLELGDSALYLCASRSPNRETEAFFGQGTRLTVV.

For the CDR3, the DNA is TGTGCCAGCTCACGGGGGACAGGGGGCACAGATACGCAGTATTTT. Its protein product is CASSRGTGGTDTQYF. The chain is built from TRBV18 and TRBJ2-3; TRBD1 matches 10 bases. V gave up 4 bases and J gave up 1 base; unmatched junction bases: 2. Germline V gene sequence: CDR1 KGHSH, CDR2 LQKENI. The CDR3 loop spans 15 amino acids.

The chain links TRBV9 to TRBJ2-3; maybe TRBD2 (6 bases). Trimming took off 1 base at V and 1 base at J, with 10 bases between the two ends. The CDR3 consists of 15 residues. Germline lookup yields CDR1 SGDLS and CDR2 YYNGEE. The CDR3 loop reads CASSVLAAGTDTQYF. The CDR3 DNA follows: TGTGCCAGCAGCGTATTAGCGGCGGGCACAGATACGCAGTATTTT. Complete variable domain (other parts from reference TRBV9 and TRBJ2-3): DSGVTQTPKHLITATGQRVTLRCSPRSGDLSVYWYQQSLDQGLQFLIQYYNGEERAKGNILERFSAQQFPDLHSELNLSSLELGDSALYFCASSVLAAGTDTQYFGPGTRLTVL.

The chain is built from TRBV6-6 and TRBJ1-6, with D hard to call. The CDR3 is 13 residues long. V gave up 7 bases and J gave up 5 bases, with 9 bases separating them. Looked up from germline, CDR1 is MNHNY and CDR2 is SVGAGI (reference sequence). The CDR3 region is CASTRQNNSPLHF. The CDR3 DNA follows: TGTGCCAGCACCAGGCAGAATAATTCACCCCTCCACTTT.

The CDR3 is CASSLAAGKEYIQYF. CDR3 sequence (DNA): TGTGCCAGCAGCTTGGCCGCGGGTAAGGAATACATTCAGTACTTC. The chain employs TRBV5-4 and TRBJ2-4; a possible D gene is TRBD2 (5 bases). Trimming removed 0 bases from V and 8 bases from J, with 15 bases in between. This CDR3 has 15 amino acids. CDR1 SGHNT and CDR2 YYREEE come from the germline V gene (reference sequence).

The V call is TRBV21-1, the J call TRBJ1-1; the table's D call, TRBD1, has no DNA check behind it. TRBV21-1 is marked as a pseudogene. This CDR3 region has 11 residues. The DNA for the CDR3 is TGTGCCAGCAAAGGGACAGGAGAAGCTTTCTTT. Protein product: CASKGTGEAFF.

V gene TRBV6-5 combines with J gene TRBJ1-5; D may be TRBD1 (5 bases). CDR3 size: 11 residues. Deletions cut 6 bases from V and 14 bases from J, with 14 bases between. The germline gives CDR1 MNHEY, CDR2 SVGAGI. In DNA, the CDR3 is TGTGCCAGCAGCTTCCAGGGTCGGAAGCATTTT. Its protein product is CASSFQGRKHF.

The gene calls are TRBV6-1 and TRBJ2-7; maybe TRBD1 (5 bases). CDR3 length: 15 residues. Germline V gene lookup returns CDR1 MNHNS and CDR2 SASEGT. Trimming shortened V by 8 bases and J by 2 bases, and 19 bases separated the two germline ends. For the CDR3, the DNA is TGTGCCAGCCCGTCCGAAAGGACACTTGCCTACGAGCAGTACTTC. Translated: CASPSERTLAYEQYF.

The chain has TRBV5-1 and TRBJ2-1; 9 bases are a match to TRBD2. This CDR3 contains 16 residues. Trimming took 0 bases from V and 6 from J; bases not matched to a gene: 7. Germline assignment: CDR1 SGHRS and CDR2 YFSETQ. CDR3 nucleotide sequence: TGCGCCAGCAGCTTGGCCCCAGCGGGGGGCCCCAATGAGCAGTTCTTC. This encodes CASSLAPAGGPNEQFF.

The chain has TRBV28 and TRBJ1-1, with 7 nucleotides matching TRBD1. The germline V gene has CDR1 MDHEN and CDR2 SYDVKM. The V segment lost 10 bases and the J segment 8 bases; nucleotides outside the gene matches: 13. CDR3 length equals 13 residues. The CDR3 sequence is CATTGQIVAEAFF. The CDR3 region has the DNA TGTGCCACCACGGGACAGATCGTAGCGGAAGCTTTCTTT.

The chain employs TRBV7-2 and TRBJ2-5, with D tentatively TRBD2 (6 bases). V lost 4 bases to trimming and J lost 0 bases, with 12 bases between them. This CDR3 comprises 15 residues. Looked up from germline, CDR1 is SGHTA and CDR2 is FQGNSA. The CDR3 DNA follows: TGTGCCAGCAGCTCCTTAGCGGAGTACCAAGAGACCCAGTACTTC. Translated, it gives CASSSLAEYQETQYF. Combining the CDR3 with reference TRBV7-2 and TRBJ2-5 gives the whole variable domain GAGVSQSPSNKVTEKGKDVELRCDPISGHTALYWYRQSLGQGLEFLIYFQGNSAPDKSGLPSDRFSAERTGGSVSTLTIQRTQQEDSAVYLCASSSLAEYQETQYFGPGTRLLVL.